This entry features one T cell receptor (beta chain) sequence. The target antigen is unknown. This sample is part of a study of shared clonotypes between healthy human individuals. General observations from the study: Across a handful of donors, naive CD4 shared 5% to 5.5%, naive CD8 approximately 3.5%, memory CD4 about 2.5%, memory CD8 approximately 0.4%. Non-shared clonotypes showed lower generation probabilities than clonotypes common to all four donors. Generally, naive subsets came out with larger estimated richness than memory subsets.

In the CD4+ fraction, cells were divided into CD45RA+ naive and CD45RA-negative memory subsets. The CDR3 extends over 13 amino acids. CDR1 is MGHDK and CDR2 is SYGVNS in the germline V gene. The V end lost 3 bases, the J end lost 6 bases, and 9 bases lay between the germline ends. Generated by immunoSEQ multiplex PCR, the TCRdb table keeps only in-frame clones and is missing some. The sample has around 1.1 million clones, approximately 80% seen once. Sequences were obtained from memory CD4+ T cells from PBMCs. Subset indicated: CD45RA-negative fraction. V gene TRBV25-1 combines with J gene TRBJ2-1; D unclear. The receptor was derived from a man in his late teens or twenties in good health. Some clones in this sample may be carry-over from other donors' samples. The chain's CDR3 is CASSDKGSNEQFF. The CDR3 bases are TGTGCCAGCAGTGATAAGGGCAGCAATGAGCAGTTCTTC.